This is a list of T cell receptor beta chains from one sample in a study of cytomegalovirus exposure and HLA in healthy donors. TCRdb keeps only in-frame clones here, not all; method: immunoSEQ multiplex PCR. The sample lists about 100,000 clones; 78% were seen once. Sequenced: PBMCs. The receptors were gathered from a woman between 35 and 50 years old in good health and CMV-seronegative. CDR3s include the opening cysteine and the closing phenylalanine or tryptophan. D genes are given only for firm matches. For some rows the clone size is stated as once, few or many, or as a class when expanded; others skip it.

V gene	J gene	clone size	D gene	CDR3 protein	CDR3 DNA
TRBV4-1	TRBJ2-1	-	-	CASSQTSGYPNEQFF	TGCGCCAGCAGCCAAACCAGCGGGTACCCCAATGAGCAGTTCTTC
TRBV7-9	TRBJ2-1	-	-	CASSPRTGGGEQFF	TGTGCCAGCAGCCCCAGGACGGGGGGCGGTGAGCAGTTCTTC
TRBV6-6	TRBJ1-2	-	-	CASSHQDTGYTF	TGTGCCAGCAGTCATCAGGACACGGGCTACACCTTC
TRBV28	TRBJ2-1	-	-	CASSFRDRLYNEQFF	TGTGCCAGCAGTTTTCGAGACAGGTTATACAATGAGCAGTTCTTC
TRBV25-1	TRBJ1-1	-	-	CASSGSVNTEAFF	TGTGCCAGCAGTGGTTCGGTGAACACTGAAGCTTTCTTT
TRBV27	TRBJ1-6	once	-	CASSLLNGQGWDSPLHF	TGTGCCAGCAGTTTATTAAACGGGCAGGGGTGGGATTCACCCCTCCACTTT
TRBV14	TRBJ1-3	once	-	CASSQEPTTLSGNTIYF	TGTGCCAGCAGCCAAGAACCGACAACCTTATCTGGAAACACCATATATTTT
TRBV5-4	TRBJ2-3	-	-	CVSSFGLATSTDTQYF	TGTGTCAGCAGCTTCGGGCTAGCTACGAGCACAGATACGCAGTATTTT
TRBV5-1	TRBJ2-6	-	-	CASRSGTGANVLTF	TGCGCCAGCAGATCAGGTACTGGGGCCAACGTCCTGACTTTC
TRBV19	TRBJ2-1	-	TRBD2	CASSIGTSGSTGQFF	TGTGCCAGTAGTATAGGTACTAGCGGGAGTACCGGGCAGTTCTTC
TRBV10-3	TRBJ1-2	-	TRBD1	CAISEGTGADYGYTF	TGTGCCATCAGTGAGGGGACAGGGGCCGACTATGGCTACACCTTC
TRBV23-1	TRBJ1-2	-	-	CASSQSMPGSYGYTF	TGCGCCAGCAGTCAATCTATGCCGGGTAGCTATGGCTACACCTTC
TRBV6-1	TRBJ1-1	few	-	CASGGRENTEAFF	TGTGCCAGCGGGGGCAGGGAAAACACTGAAGCTTTCTTT
TRBV15	TRBJ2-1	few	TRBD2	CATSRDPGVLAGEGVYNEQFF	TGTGCCACCAGCAGAGATCCCGGGGTACTAGCGGGAGAGGGGGTATACAATGAGCAGTTCTTC
TRBV7-9	TRBJ2-7	-	-	CSSSLEHEQYF	TGTTCCAGCAGCTTAGAGCACGAGCAGTACTTC
TRBV5-1	TRBJ2-7	once	TRBD2	CASSLGLAGGPYEQYF	TGCGCCAGCAGCTTGGGACTAGCGGGAGGGCCCTACGAGCAGTACTTC
TRBV5-6	TRBJ2-2	-	TRBD2	CASSYPEGLADTGELFF	TGTGCCAGCAGCTACCCTGAGGGACTAGCGGATACCGGGGAGCTGTTTTTT
TRBV7-9	TRBJ2-3	-	-	CASSLPTKSSTDTQYF	TGTGCCAGCAGCCTACCGACTAAATCTAGCACAGATACGCAGTATTTT
TRBV19	TRBJ2-2	few	TRBD1	CASIGTANTGELFF	TGTGCCAGTATTGGGACAGCGAACACCGGGGAGCTGTTTTTT
TRBV6-5	TRBJ2-1	-	TRBD2	CASKLAGSDNEQFF	TGTGCCAGCAAGCTAGCGGGATCGGACAATGAGCAGTTCTTC
TRBV30	TRBJ1-5	-	-	CAWRGEGSNQPQHF	TGTGCCTGGAGGGGAGAGGGAAGCAATCAGCCCCAGCATTTT
TRBV4-3	TRBJ2-3	once	-	CASSQDKAPTLHTDTQYF	TGCGCCAGCAGCCAAGATAAGGCTCCAACACTACACACAGATACGCAGTATTTT
TRBV7-2	TRBJ1-5	-	-	CASSPMGADQPQHF	TGTGCCAGCAGCCCGATGGGGGCCGATCAGCCCCAGCATTTT
TRBV6-1	TRBJ1-2	few	TRBD1	CASSETTGVGYTF	TGTGCCAGCAGTGAGACGACAGGGGTTGGCTACACCTTC
TRBV30	TRBJ2-5	few	-	CAWSAAGTQYF	TGTGCCTGGAGTGCCGCCGGGACTCAGTACTTC
TRBV28	TRBJ1-5	once	TRBD1	CASSPTGANNQPQHF	TGTGCCAGCAGCCCGACAGGGGCTAACAATCAGCCCCAGCATTTT
TRBV9	TRBJ2-7	-	-	CASSAGTTLYEQYF	TGTGCCAGCAGCGCCGGGACAACGCTTTACGAGCAGTACTTC
TRBV28	TRBJ1-2	-	-	CASSLSGVHIYGYTF	TGTGCCAGCAGTTTATCGGGGGTCCATATCTATGGCTACACCTTC
TRBV7-2	TRBJ1-1	once	-	CASSGGGTEAFF	TGTGCCAGCAGCGGGGGAGGGACTGAAGCTTTCTTT
TRBV18	TRBJ2-1	-	-	CASSPLQAGSSSYNEQFF	TGTGCCAGCTCACCCTTACAAGCGGGTTCGAGCTCCTACAATGAGCAGTTCTTC
TRBV27	TRBJ1-5	-	-	CASSWDINQPQHF	TGTGCCAGCAGTTGGGACATCAATCAGCCCCAGCATTTT
TRBV2	TRBJ2-2	-	TRBD1	CASRVDRGGLRMFF	TGTGCCAGCAGGGTGGACAGGGGCGGATTAAGGATGTTTTTT
TRBV4-2	TRBJ1-3	-	-	CASSPDPGVYSSGNTIYF	TGTGCCAGCAGCCCGGACCCAGGGGTTTACTCCTCTGGAAACACCATATATTTT
TRBV28	TRBJ2-1	-	-	CASRTGGGHNEQFF	TGTGCCAGCAGGACCGGTGGAGGCCACAATGAGCAGTTCTTC
TRBV29-1	TRBJ2-7	-	-	CSARAVNSYEQYF	TGCAGCGCCCGAGCCGTTAACTCCTACGAGCAGTACTTC
TRBV21-1	TRBJ2-3	-	-	CASTHMGRGGTGYAPSTDTQYF	TGTGCCAGCACCCACATGGGGCGAGGGGGCACCGGATATGCTCCTAGCACAGATACGCAGTATTTT
TRBV27	TRBJ2-1	-	TRBD2	CASRSSGYNEQFF	TGTGCCAGCAGGTCTAGCGGGTACAATGAGCAGTTCTTC
TRBV6-4	TRBJ2-3	-	-	CASSQGGVDTQYF	TGTGCCAGCAGCCAAGGGGGGGTGGATACGCAGTATTTT
TRBV18	TRBJ2-3	few	-	CASSTRTGGSTDTQYF	TGTGCCAGCTCTACACGGACAGGAGGGAGCACAGATACGCAGTATTTT